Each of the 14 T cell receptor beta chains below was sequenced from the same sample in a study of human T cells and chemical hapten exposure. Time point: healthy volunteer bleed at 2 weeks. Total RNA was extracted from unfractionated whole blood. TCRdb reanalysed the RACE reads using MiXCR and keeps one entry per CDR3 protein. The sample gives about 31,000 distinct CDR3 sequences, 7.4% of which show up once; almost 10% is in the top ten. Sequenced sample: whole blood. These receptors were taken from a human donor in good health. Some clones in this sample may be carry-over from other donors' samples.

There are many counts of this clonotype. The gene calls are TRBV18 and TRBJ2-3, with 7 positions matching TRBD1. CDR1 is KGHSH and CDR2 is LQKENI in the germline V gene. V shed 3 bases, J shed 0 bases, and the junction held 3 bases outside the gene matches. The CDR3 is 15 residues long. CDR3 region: CASSPDRTSTDTQYF. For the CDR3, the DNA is TGTGCCAGCTCACCGGACAGGACTAGCACAGATACGCAGTATTTT.

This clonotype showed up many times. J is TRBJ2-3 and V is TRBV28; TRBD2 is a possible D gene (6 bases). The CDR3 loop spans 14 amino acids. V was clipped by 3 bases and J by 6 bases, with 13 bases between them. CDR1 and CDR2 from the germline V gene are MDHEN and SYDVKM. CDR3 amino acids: CASSFGLAMDTQYF. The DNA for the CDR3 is TGTGCCAGCAGTTTCGGTCTAGCGATGGATACGCAGTATTTT.

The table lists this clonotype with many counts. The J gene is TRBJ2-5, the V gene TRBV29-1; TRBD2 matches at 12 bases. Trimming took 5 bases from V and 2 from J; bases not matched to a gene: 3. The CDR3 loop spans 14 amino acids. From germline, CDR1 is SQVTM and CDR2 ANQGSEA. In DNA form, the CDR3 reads TGCAGCGTTCTGACTAGCGGGAGACAAGAGACCCAGTACTTC. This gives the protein CSVLTSGRQETQYF.

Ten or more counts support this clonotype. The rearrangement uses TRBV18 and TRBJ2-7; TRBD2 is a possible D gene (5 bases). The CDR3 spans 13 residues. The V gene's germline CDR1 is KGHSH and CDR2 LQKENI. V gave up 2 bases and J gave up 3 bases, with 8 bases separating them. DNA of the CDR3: TGTGCCAGCTCACCAAGTCGGGGCTACGAGCAGTACTTC. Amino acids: CASSPSRGYEQYF.

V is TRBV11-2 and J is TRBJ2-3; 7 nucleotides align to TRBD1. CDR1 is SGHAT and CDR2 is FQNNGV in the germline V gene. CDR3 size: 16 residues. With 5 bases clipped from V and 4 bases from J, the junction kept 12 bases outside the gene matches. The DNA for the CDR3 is TGTGCCAGCAGCCCCATTAAGGGGGCTAGTTCAGATACGCAGTATTTT. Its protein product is CASSPIKGASSDTQYF.

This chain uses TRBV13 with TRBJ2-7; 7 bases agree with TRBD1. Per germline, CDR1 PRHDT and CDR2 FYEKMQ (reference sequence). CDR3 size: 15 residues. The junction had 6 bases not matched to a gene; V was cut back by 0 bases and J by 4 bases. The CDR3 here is CASSLGHRGNYEQYF. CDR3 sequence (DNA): TGTGCCAGCAGCTTAGGTCACAGGGGTAATTACGAGCAGTACTTC. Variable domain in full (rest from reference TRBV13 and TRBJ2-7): AAGVIQSPRHLIKEKRETATLKCYPIPRHDTVYWYQQGPGQDPQFLISFYEKMQSDKGSIPDRFSAQQFSDYHSELNMSSLELGDSALYFCASSLGHRGNYEQYFGPGTRLTVT.

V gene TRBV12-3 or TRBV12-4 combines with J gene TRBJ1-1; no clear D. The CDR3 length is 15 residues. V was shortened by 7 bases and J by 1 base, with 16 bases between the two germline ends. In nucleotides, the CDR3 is TGTGCCAGCACCCCGGGAGTGGGATGGAACACTGAAGCTTTCTTT. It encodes CASTPGVGWNTEAFF.

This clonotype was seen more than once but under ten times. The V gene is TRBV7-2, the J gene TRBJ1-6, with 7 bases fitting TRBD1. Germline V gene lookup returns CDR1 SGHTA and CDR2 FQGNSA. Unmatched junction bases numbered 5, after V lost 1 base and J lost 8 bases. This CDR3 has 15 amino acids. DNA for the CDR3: TGTGCCAGCAGCTTAGGGACAGGACGAGATTCACCCCTCCACTTT. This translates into CASSLGTGRDSPLHF.

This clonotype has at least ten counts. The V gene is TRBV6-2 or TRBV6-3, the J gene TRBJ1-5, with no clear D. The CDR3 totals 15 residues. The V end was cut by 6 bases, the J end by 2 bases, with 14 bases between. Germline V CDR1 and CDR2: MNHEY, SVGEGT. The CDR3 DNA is TGTGCCAGCAGACCCATCTCGACGGGCAATCAGCCCCAGCATTTT. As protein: CASRPISTGNQPQHF.

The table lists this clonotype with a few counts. CDR3 amino acids: CASSTPYGYTF. The CDR3 coding sequence is TGTGCCAGCAGTACCCCCTATGGCTACACCTTC. The chain has TRBV28 and TRBJ1-2; D not resolved. Trimming cost V 5 bases and J 4 bases, with 5 bases left between them. The CDR3 has 11 residues. Germline CDR1 is MDHEN and CDR2 is SYDVKM.

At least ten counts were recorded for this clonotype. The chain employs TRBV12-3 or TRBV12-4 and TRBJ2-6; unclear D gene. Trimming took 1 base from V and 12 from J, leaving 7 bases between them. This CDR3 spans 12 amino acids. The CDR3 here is CASSLGGPVLTF. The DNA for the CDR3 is TGTGCCAGCAGTTTAGGTGGACCCGTCCTGACTTTC.

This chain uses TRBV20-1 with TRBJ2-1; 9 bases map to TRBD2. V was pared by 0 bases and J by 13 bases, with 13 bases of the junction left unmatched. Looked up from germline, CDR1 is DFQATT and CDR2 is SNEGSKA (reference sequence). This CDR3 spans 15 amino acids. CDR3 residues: CSARDPLPRAGGQFF. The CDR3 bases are TGCAGTGCTAGAGATCCCCTCCCGCGAGCGGGAGGACAGTTCTTC.

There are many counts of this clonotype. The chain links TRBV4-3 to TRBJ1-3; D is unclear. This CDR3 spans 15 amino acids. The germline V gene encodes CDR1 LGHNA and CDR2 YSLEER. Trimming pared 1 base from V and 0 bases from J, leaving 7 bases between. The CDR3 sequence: CASSQVVSSGNTIYF. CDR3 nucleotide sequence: TGCGCCAGCAGCCAAGTTGTTAGCTCTGGAAACACCATATATTTT.

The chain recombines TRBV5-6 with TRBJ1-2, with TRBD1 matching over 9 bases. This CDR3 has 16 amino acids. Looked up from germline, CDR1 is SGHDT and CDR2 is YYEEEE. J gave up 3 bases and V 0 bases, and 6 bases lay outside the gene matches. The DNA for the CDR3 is TGTGCCAGCAGCTTGGAGACGGGACAGGGTGACTATGGCTACACCTTC. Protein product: CASSLETGQGDYGYTF.